This TCR beta chain was documented in a study of T cells in narcolepsy. Study background: Donors had narcolepsy type 1 or type 2, or were healthy controls.

V was cut by 2 bases and J by 2 bases, with 0 bases left in between. The CDR3 is 12 amino acids. CDR1 and CDR2 (germline): SEHNR, FQNEAQ (reference sequence). The repertoire was sequenced with immunoSEQ multiplex PCR; TCRdb's copy has only in-frame clones and lacks some. The data hold fewer than 35,000 clones, with around four fifths observed a single time. Study-level results: Autoreactive clone sequences were missing from some blood memory CD4+ repertoires. Reportedly, autoreactive clonotypes were serially detected in patients' blood but not controls'. Same-patient CSF and blood CD4+ T cell clonotypes included HCRT-specific and TRIB2-specific autoreactive ones.

About this clone itself: Its antigen is still unknown.

Input material: CD45RA- memory CD4+ T cells from PBMCs. This clonotype was obtained from a human donor with narcolepsy. V gene TRBV7-9 combines with J gene TRBJ2-2, with unresolved D. The CDR3 DNA reads TGTGCCAGCAGCTTAAACACCGGGGAGCTGTTTTTT. Its protein is CASSLNTGELFF.